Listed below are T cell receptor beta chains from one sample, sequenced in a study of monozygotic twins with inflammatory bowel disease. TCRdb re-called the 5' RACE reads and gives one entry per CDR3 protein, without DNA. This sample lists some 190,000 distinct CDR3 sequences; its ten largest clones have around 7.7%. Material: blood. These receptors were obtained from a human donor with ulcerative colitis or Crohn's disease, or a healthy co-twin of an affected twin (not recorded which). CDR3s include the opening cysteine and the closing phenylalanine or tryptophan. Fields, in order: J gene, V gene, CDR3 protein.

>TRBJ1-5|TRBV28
CASTTGGYQPQHF
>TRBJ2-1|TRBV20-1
CSAFRQGSNEQFF
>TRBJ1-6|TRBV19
CASSSSDPATRSPLHF
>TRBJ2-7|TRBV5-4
CASSSEQGREQYF
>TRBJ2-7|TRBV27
CASSLEIGDPYEQYF
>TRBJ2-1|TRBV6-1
CASTPPTVPYNEQFF
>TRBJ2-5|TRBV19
CASSPKGALETQYF
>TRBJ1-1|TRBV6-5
CASVRNTEAFF
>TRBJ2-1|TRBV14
CASLPRTGAYNEQFF
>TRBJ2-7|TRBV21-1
CASSIRPVGPHYEQYF
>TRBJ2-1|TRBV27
CASSSTIGLAASNEQFF
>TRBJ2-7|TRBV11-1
CASSPSATAYGQYF
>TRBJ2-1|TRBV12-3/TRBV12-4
CASSFASGNNEQFF
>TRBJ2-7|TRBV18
CASSPNGQGNEQYF
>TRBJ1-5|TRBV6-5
CASSYAGSQPQHF
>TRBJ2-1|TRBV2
CASSTLEGEYNEQFF
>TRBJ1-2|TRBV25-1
CASSEGVGDPYGYTF
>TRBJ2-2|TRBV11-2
CASSFLTTSGRGNTGELFF
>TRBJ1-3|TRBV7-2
CASSLGPNSGNTIYF
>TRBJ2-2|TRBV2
CATRAGAANTGELFF
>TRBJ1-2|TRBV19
CASSKVAVSNYGYTF
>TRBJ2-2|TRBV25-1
CASQKARSTGELFF
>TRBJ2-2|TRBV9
CASTPGGASGELFF
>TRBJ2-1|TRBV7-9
CASSYGDWFEQFF
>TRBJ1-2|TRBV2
CASSDAQGATYGYTF
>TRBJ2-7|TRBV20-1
CSAARGGSYEQYF
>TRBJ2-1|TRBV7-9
CASSRREAGGYNEQFF
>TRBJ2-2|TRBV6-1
CASSTTSFGTGELFF
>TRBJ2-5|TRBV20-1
CSASSLAGETQYF
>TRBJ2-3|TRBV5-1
CASSLGQHKLTDTQYF
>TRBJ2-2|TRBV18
CASSFTGRQGTNTGELFF
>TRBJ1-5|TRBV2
CASSEAGSQPQHF
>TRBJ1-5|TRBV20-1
CSAPTVGSNQPQHF
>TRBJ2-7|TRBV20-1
CSARDGPGEQYF
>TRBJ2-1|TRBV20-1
CSAIRRGNEQFF
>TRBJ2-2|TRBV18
CASSRPGRTENTGELFF
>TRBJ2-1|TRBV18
CASSLTDNEQFF
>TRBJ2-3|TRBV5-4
CASFFDGGASDTQYF
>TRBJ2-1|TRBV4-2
CASSHPSSLAGILADYNEQFF
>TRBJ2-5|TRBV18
CASSPRGTGGQQETQYF
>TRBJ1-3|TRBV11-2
CASSPTTGRSGNTIYF